This TCR beta chain was found in a study of CD8 T cells in Susac syndrome. Sequencing of TCR beta covered CD8+ and CD4+ T cells obtained from blood. Healthy donors, matched for age and sex, constituted the control group. About 0.45 to 1 ug RNA was reverse transcribed with random hexamers. Across 54 Vbeta and 13 Jbeta, TCR beta CDR3 was amplified with immunoSEQ multiplex PCR. MiXCR, run by TCRdb on the immunoSEQ multiplex PCR reads, gives a single entry per CDR3 protein. In the table there are 150,000 or so distinct CDR3 sequences, around 93% of which are singletons. The V gene's germline CDR1 is KGHSH and CDR2 LQKENI. The CDR3 contains 14 residues. V was pared by 3 bases and J by 5 bases, with 3 bases of the junction left unmatched.

Sequencing was performed on CD4+ T cells from PBMCs. The TCR was taken from a human donor in good health. The J gene is TRBJ2-1, the V gene TRBV18; 8 bases map to TRBD1. The chain's CDR3 is CASSPDRVNNEQFF. For the CDR3, the DNA is TGTGCCAGCTCACCGGACAGGGTCAACAATGAGCAGTTCTTC.